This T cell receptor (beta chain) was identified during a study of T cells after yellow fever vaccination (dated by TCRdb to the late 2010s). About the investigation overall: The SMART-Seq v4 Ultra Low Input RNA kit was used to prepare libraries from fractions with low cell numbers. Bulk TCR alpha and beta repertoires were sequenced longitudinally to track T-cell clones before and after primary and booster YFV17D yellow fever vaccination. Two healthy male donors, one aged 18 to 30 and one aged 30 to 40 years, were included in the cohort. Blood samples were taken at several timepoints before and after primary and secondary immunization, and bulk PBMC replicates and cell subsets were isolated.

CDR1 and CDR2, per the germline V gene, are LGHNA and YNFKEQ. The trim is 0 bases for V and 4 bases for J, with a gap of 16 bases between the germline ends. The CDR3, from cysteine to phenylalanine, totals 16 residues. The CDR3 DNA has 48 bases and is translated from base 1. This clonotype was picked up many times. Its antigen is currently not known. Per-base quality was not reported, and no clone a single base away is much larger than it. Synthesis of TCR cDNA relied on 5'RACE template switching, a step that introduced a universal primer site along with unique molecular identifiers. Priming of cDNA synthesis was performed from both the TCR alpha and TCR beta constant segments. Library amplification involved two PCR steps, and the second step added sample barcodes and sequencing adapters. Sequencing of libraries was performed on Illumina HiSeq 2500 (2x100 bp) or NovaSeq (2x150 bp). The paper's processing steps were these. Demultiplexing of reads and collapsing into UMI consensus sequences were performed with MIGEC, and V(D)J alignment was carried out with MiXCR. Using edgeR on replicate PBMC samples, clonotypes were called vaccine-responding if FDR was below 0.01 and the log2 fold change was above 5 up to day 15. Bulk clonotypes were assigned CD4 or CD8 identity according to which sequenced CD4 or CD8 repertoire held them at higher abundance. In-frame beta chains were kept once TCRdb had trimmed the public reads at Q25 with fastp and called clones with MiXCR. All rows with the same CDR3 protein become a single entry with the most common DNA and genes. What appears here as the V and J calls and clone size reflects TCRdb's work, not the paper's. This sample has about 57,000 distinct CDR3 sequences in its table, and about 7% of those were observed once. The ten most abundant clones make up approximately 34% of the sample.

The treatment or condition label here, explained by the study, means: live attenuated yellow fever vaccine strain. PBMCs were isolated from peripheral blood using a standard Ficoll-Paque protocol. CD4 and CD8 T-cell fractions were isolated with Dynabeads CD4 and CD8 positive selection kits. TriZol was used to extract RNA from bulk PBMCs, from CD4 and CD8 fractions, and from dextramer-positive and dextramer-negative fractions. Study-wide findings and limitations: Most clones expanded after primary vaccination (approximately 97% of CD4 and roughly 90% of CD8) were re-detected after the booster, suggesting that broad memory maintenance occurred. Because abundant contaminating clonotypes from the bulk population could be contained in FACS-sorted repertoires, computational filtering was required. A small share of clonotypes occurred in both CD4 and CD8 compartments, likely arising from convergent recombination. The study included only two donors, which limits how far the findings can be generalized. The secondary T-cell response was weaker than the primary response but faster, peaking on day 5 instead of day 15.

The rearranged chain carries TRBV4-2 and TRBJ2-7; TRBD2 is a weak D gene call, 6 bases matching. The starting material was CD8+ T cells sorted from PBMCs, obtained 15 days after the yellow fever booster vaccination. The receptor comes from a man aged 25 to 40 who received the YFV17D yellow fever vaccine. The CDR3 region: CASSQENVAEGYEQYF. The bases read TGTGCCAGCAGCCAAGAAAATGTAGCGGAGGGGTACGAGCAGTACTTC.